These 26 T cell receptor beta chains were sequenced from one sample in a study of regulatory T cells in long-lasting Graves disease. Indicated time point: persistent/refractory GD, antithyroid drugs over 5 years with positive TRAb. Making the TCR library involved RNA that had been extracted from PBMCs. CDR3 regions were amplified by Arm-PCR using iRepertoire HTBI primers to build TCR beta libraries. Each CDR3 protein gets one entry after TCRdb re-called the multiplex PCR reads with MiXCR. In the table there are about 470,000 distinct CDR3 sequences, less than 25% of which are singletons. The sequences come from peripheral blood mononuclear cells (PBMCs), collected when the disease was refractory, from a patient treated with antithyroid drugs. All receptors come from a female donor with Graves disease.

This clonotype was seen ten or more times. This chain connects TRBV12-3 or TRBV12-4 to TRBJ1-2; D is unclear. V lost 4 bases and J 8 bases, leaving 11 bases between the germline ends. CDR3 length: 12 residues. In DNA form, the CDR3 reads TGTGCCAGCAGTTACCGGGGTTGGGGCTACACCTTC. Its translation is CASSYRGWGYTF.

This clonotype was found many times. The chain combines TRBV20-1 with TRBJ2-5; the D is unclear. The germline V gene has CDR1 DFQATT and CDR2 SNEGSKA (reference sequence). This CDR3 comprises 14 residues. Trimming shortened V by 2 bases and J by 3 bases, and 13 bases separated the two germline ends. CDR3 region: CSARKPTGEETQYF. CDR3 bases: TGCAGTGCTAGAAAACCGACGGGTGAAGAGACCCAGTACTTC.

This clonotype occurred a few times. The genes are TRBV6-5 and TRBJ2-6, with D perhaps assigned TRBD1 or TRBD2 (5 bases each). The CDR3 totals 18 residues. V was pared by 2 bases and J by 0 bases, with 14 bases between. Per germline, CDR1 MNHEY and CDR2 SVGAGI. CDR3 sequence: CASSYRAGSLSGANVLTF. The CDR3 coding sequence is TGTGCCAGCAGTTACCGGGCAGGGAGTCTCTCTGGGGCCAACGTCCTGACTTTC.

In its sample, this clonotype was seen a few times. The gene calls are TRBV10-3 and TRBJ2-7, with 12 bases fitting TRBD1. The germline CDR1 and CDR2 sequences are ENHRY and SYGVKD. With V trimmed by 0 bases and J by 7 bases, 10 bases remained unmatched. The CDR3 has 17 amino acids. CDR3 DNA: TGTGCCATCAGTGAGTCGAAGCTGGGACAGGGGGCGCATGAGCAGTACTTC. It specifies CAISESKLGQGAHEQYF.

In its sample, this clonotype was seen once. V usage is TRBV28 and J usage is TRBJ2-1; 9 bases align to TRBD2. This CDR3 spans 15 amino acids. Germline V gives CDR1 MDHEN, CDR2 SYDVKM. J gave up 5 bases and V 4 bases, and 6 bases lay outside the gene matches. The CDR3 coding sequence is TGTGCCAGCAGTTCCTTAGCGGGAGCTAACAATGAGCAGTTCTTC. This translates into CASSSLAGANNEQFF. Full variable domain (remainder filled in from reference TRBV28 and TRBJ2-1): DVKVTQSSRYLVKRTGEKVFLECVQDMDHENMFWYRQDPGLGLRLIYFSYDVKMKEKGDIPEGYSVSREKKERFSLILESASTNQTSMYLCASSSLAGANNEQFFGPGTRLTVL.

This clonotype occurred a few times. The chain links TRBV20-1 to TRBJ2-7; D is undetermined. The length of the CDR3 is 12 residues. The germline V gene has CDR1 DFQATT and CDR2 SNEGSKA (reference sequence). The V end lost 2 bases, the J end lost 4 bases, and 9 bases lay between the germline ends. DNA for the CDR3: TGCAGTGCTAGATTTCCGGATTACGAGCAGTACTTC. This encodes CSARFPDYEQYF.

This clonotype was counted ten times or more. This sequence joins TRBV9 and TRBJ1-1; no clear D gene. This CDR3 is 14 amino acids long. V dropped 0 bases and J dropped 6 bases, with 12 bases sitting between them. Germline V gives CDR1 SGDLS, CDR2 YYNGEE. CDR3 nucleotides: TGTGCCAGCAGCGTAGATTTCGGGGTTGCTGAAGCTTTCTTT. Protein sequence: CASSVDFGVAEAFF.

The gene calls are TRBV7-2 and TRBJ2-2; D is unresolved. Per the germline V gene, CDR1 is SGHTA and CDR2 is FQGNSA. V lost 1 base and J lost 7, with 13 bases in between. The CDR3 spans 15 residues. CDR3 region: CASSLGRQLGGELFF. The CDR3 DNA sequence: TGTGCCAGCAGCTTAGGACGGCAGTTGGGCGGGGAGCTGTTTTTT. The complete variable domain, with remaining parts taken from reference TRBV7-2 and TRBJ2-2, reads GAGVSQSPSNKVTEKGKDVELRCDPISGHTALYWYRQSLGQGLEFLIYFQGNSAPDKSGLPSDRFSAERTGGSVSTLTIQRTQQEDSAVYLCASSLGRQLGGELFFGEGSRLTVL.

The table lists this clonotype with many counts. The chain employs TRBV2 and TRBJ2-7, with TRBD1 as a possible D gene (6 bases). The germline CDR1 and CDR2 sequences are SNHLY and FYNNEI. V was pared by 8 bases and J by 5 bases, with 13 bases between. The CDR3 has 12 amino acids. CDR3 loop: CASWDIIDEQYF. The CDR3 DNA sequence: TGTGCCAGCTGGGACATTATCGACGAGCAGTACTTC.

The chain is built from TRBV9 and TRBJ2-7; TRBD1 might be the D (5 bases). The V and J ends lost 4 bases and 2 bases respectively, with 16 bases between them. This CDR3 is 15 amino acids long. CDR1 and CDR2 (germline): SGDLS, YYNGEE. The CDR3 loop reads CASSPRPGPTYEQYF. CDR3 DNA sequence: TGTGCCAGCAGCCCCCGTCCAGGGCCGACCTACGAGCAGTACTTC. Using reference TRBV9 and TRBJ2-7 for the parts outside the CDR3, the full variable domain is DSGVTQTPKHLITATGQRVTLRCSPRSGDLSVYWYQQSLDQGLQFLIQYYNGEERAKGNILERFSAQQFPDLHSELNLSSLELGDSALYFCASSPRPGPTYEQYFGPGTRLTVT.

This clonotype was counted ten times or more. The V and J genes are TRBV9 and TRBJ2-7, with 9 bases matching TRBD2. V shed 4 bases, J shed 6 bases, and the junction held 8 bases outside the gene matches. Germline CDR1 SGDLS, CDR2 YYNGEE. This CDR3 has 14 amino acids. In DNA, the CDR3 is TGTGCCAGCAGCCTAACGGGACTAGCTGGCGAGCAGTACTTC. Its translation: CASSLTGLAGEQYF. Using reference TRBV9 and TRBJ2-7 for the parts outside the CDR3, the full variable domain is DSGVTQTPKHLITATGQRVTLRCSPRSGDLSVYWYQQSLDQGLQFLIQYYNGEERAKGNILERFSAQQFPDLHSELNLSSLELGDSALYFCASSLTGLAGEQYFGPGTRLTVT.

The table lists this clonotype with many counts. J is TRBJ2-5 and V is TRBV27, with D tentatively TRBD2 (6 bases). Germline assignment: CDR1 MNHEY and CDR2 SMNVEV (reference sequence). The CDR3 has 14 amino acids. V lost 5 bases and J 1 base, leaving 11 bases between the germline ends. The CDR3 protein is CASSKTRFQETQYF. The CDR3 DNA is TGTGCCAGCAGTAAGACTAGATTCCAAGAGACCCAGTACTTC.

This clonotype was picked up a small number of times. This chain connects TRBV6-4 to TRBJ2-3; D is perhaps TRBD1 (5 bases). The V gene lost 7 bases and the J gene lost 0 bases, with 8 bases spanning the gap. This CDR3 contains 13 residues. From germline, CDR1 is MRHNA and CDR2 SNTAGT. CDR3 sequence (DNA): TGTGCCAGCATTGGGGCTAGCACAGATACGCAGTATTTT. Translated, it gives CASIGASTDTQYF.

The sample holds a few counts of this clonotype. CDR3 nucleotide sequence: TGCGCCAGCAGCTTGGGGGGGAAGCGCAATCAGCCCCAGCATTTT. Translated: CASSLGGKRNQPQHF. This sequence joins TRBV5-1 and TRBJ1-5, with D possibly matching TRBD1 (5 bases). The V end was cut by 0 bases, the J end by 2 bases, with 9 bases between. The CDR3 totals 15 residues. Germline V gives CDR1 SGHRS, CDR2 YFSETQ. The full variable domain, rest sourced from reference TRBV5-1 and TRBJ1-5, is KAGVTQTPRYLIKTRGQQVTLSCSPISGHRSVSWYQQTPGQGLQFLFEYFSETQRNKGNFPGRFSGRQFSNSRSEMNVSTLELGDSALYLCASSLGGKRNQPQHFGDGTRLSIL.

Ten or more counts support this clonotype. The rearrangement links TRBV24-1 to TRBJ2-7, with a possible D match to TRBD2 (6 bases). This CDR3 is built from 13 residues. The germline V gene has CDR1 KGHDR and CDR2 SFDVKD. V was clipped by 2 bases and J by 5 bases, with 9 bases between them. CDR3 nucleotides: TGTGCCACCAGTGATTGGGGGGATCACGAGCAGTACTTC. This gives the protein CATSDWGDHEQYF.

This clonotype appeared a few times. The CDR3 sequence: CASSFGQEQYF. The CDR3 DNA reads TGTGCCAGCAGTTTTGGACAGGAGCAGTACTTC. The chain has TRBV27 and TRBJ2-7; a possible D gene is TRBD1 (6 bases). The germline V gene encodes CDR1 MNHEY and CDR2 SMNVEV (reference sequence). The CDR3 sequence is 11 residues long. Trimming shortened V by 3 bases and J by 7 bases, and 7 bases separated the two germline ends.

Details on this clonotype: Just one base apart from a much larger clone, this may be a read error. Without the conserved terminal phenylalanine or tryptophan, this CDR3 likely stems from a read error. This chain connects TRBV6-9 to TRBJ1-1, with D maybe TRBD1 (5 bases). Trimming shortened V by 3 bases and J by 11 bases, and 13 bases separated the two germline ends. Germline V CDR1 and CDR2: MNHGY, SVAAGI. This CDR3 region has 12 residues. The CDR3: CASSYLGGGAFL. CDR3 in DNA: TGTGCCAGCAGTTACCTCGGGGGAGGCGCTTTCCTT.

The CDR3 DNA sequence: TGCAGTGCTAGAGATGGGACAGGCGGTGGCTACACCTTC. Its translation is CSARDGTGGGYTF. The chain uses TRBV20-1 and TRBJ1-2, with TRBD1 identical over 8 bases. Trimming at V came to 0 bases and at J to 7 bases, leaving 4 bases not matched to a gene. Germline V gene sequence: CDR1 DFQATT, CDR2 SNEGSKA (reference sequence). CDR3 length: 13 residues.

V usage is TRBV28 and J usage is TRBJ2-5; no clear D gene. The CDR3 has 18 amino acids. V was clipped by 9 bases and J by 4 bases, with 30 bases between them. Germline lookup yields CDR1 MDHEN and CDR2 SYDVKM. In DNA form, the CDR3 reads TGTGCCAGTCCTCCAAAAAGAATTGGAGTTCGCGTTGGAGAGACCCAGTACTTC. This codes for CASPPKRIGVRVGETQYF.

This clonotype was detected many times. The genes are TRBV28 and TRBJ2-5; unclear D gene. Germline CDR1 and CDR2: MDHEN and SYDVKM. The length of the CDR3 is 13 residues. The V and J ends lost 3 bases and 4 bases respectively, with 9 bases between them. For the CDR3, the DNA is TGTGCCAGCAGTTTGTTGGGTTCAGAGACCCAGTACTTC. Amino acid sequence: CASSLLGSETQYF. Full variable domain (missing parts from reference TRBV28 and TRBJ2-5): DVKVTQSSRYLVKRTGEKVFLECVQDMDHENMFWYRQDPGLGLRLIYFSYDVKMKEKGDIPEGYSVSREKKERFSLILESASTNQTSMYLCASSLLGSETQYFGPGTRLLVL.

In this sample, this clonotype turned up a few times. Without the conserved terminal phenylalanine or tryptophan, this CDR3 likely stems from a read error. Because the CDR3's place on the DNA is in doubt, the DNA is left out and the CDR3 is given as listed by TCRdb. The chain recombines TRBV2 with TRBJ1-2. The CDR3 contains 11 residues when both ends are counted. CDR1 SNHLY and CDR2 FYNNEI come from the germline V gene. CDR3: CASRRGEGCTL.

This clonotype appeared once. The J gene is TRBJ2-7, the V gene TRBV4-1; possible D gene TRBD2, 5 bases. Trimming took 0 bases from V and 3 from J, leaving 9 bases between them. Germline V CDR1 and CDR2: MGHRA, YSYEKL. The CDR3 loop spans 14 amino acids. Here the CDR3 reads CASSQEAAHYEQYF. The CDR3 bases are TGCGCCAGCAGCCAAGAAGCGGCCCACTACGAGCAGTACTTC.

This clonotype showed up many times. The V gene is TRBV10-3, the J gene TRBJ1-1, with D perhaps TRBD1 (5 bases). Trimming shortened V by 3 bases and J by 8 bases, and 13 bases separated the two germline ends. CDR3 length equals 13 residues. The germline V gene encodes CDR1 ENHRY and CDR2 SYGVKD. CDR3 in DNA: TGTGCCATCAGTGAAAGGGACGGTTCGGAAGCTTTCTTT. Translation gives CAISERDGSEAFF.

Worth noting for this clonotype: A read error is possible here, since a much larger clone lies one base away. Lacking the conserved final phenylalanine or tryptophan, this CDR3 likely reflects a read error. The chain's CDR3 is CASSFPMGGVTYEQYL. CDR3 bases: TGTGCCAGCAGTTTCCCCATGGGCGGGGTTACCTACGAGCAGTACCTC. This chain uses TRBV28 with TRBJ2-7, with D possibly matching TRBD2 (6 bases). This CDR3 is built from 16 residues. CDR1 is MDHEN and CDR2 is SYDVKM in the germline V gene. Trimming removed 3 bases from V and 2 bases from J, with 17 bases in between.

This clonotype was counted a few times. The chain joins TRBV6-2 or TRBV6-3 to TRBJ1-2, with D maybe TRBD1 (5 bases). With 6 bases removed from V and 8 bases from J, the gap between germline ends came to 16 bases. The germline CDR1 and CDR2 sequences are MNHEY and SVGEGT. The CDR3 is made up of 13 amino acids. DNA of the CDR3: TGTGCCAGCAGCCCAACAGGAATCGGCGGCTACACCTTC. Translating gives CASSPTGIGGYTF.

V is TRBV28 and J is TRBJ2-1; TRBD1 aligns across 11 bases. V was pared by 3 bases and J by 8 bases, with 6 bases of the junction left unmatched. Germline values: CDR1 MDHEN, CDR2 SYDVKM. The CDR3 totals 15 residues. CDR3 coding DNA: TGTGCCAGCAGTTTCCGGGACAGGGGGGTGGATGAGCAGTTCTTC. Its translation: CASSFRDRGVDEQFF. Supplemented by reference TRBV28 and TRBJ2-1, the full variable domain reads DVKVTQSSRYLVKRTGEKVFLECVQDMDHENMFWYRQDPGLGLRLIYFSYDVKMKEKGDIPEGYSVSREKKERFSLILESASTNQTSMYLCASSFRDRGVDEQFFGPGTRLTVL.